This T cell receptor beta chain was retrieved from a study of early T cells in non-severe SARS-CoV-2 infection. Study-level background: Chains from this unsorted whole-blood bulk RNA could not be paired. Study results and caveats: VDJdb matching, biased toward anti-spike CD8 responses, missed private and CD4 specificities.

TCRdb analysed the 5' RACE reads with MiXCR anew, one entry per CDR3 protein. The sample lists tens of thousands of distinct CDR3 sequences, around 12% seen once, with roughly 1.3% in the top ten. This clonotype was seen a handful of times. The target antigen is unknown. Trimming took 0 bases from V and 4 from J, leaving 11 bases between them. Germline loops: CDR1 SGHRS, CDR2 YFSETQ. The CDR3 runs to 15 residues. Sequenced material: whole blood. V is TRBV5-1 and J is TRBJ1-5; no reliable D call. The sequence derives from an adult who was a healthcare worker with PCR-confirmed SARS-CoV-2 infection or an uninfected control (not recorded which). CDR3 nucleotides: TGCGCCAGCAGCTTGGGAGGACTGGATAATCAGCCCCAGCATTTT. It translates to CASSLGGLDNQPQHF.